This record looks at one T cell receptor beta chain sequence and its context. Its antigen is not identified. Primers: 60 Vbeta forward and 13 Jbeta reverse. The assay was immunoSEQ multiplex PCR, and TCRdb's table has in-frame clones only and misses some. The repertoire holds 80,000 to 100,000 clones, with 81% as singletons. The entry originates in a study of cytomegalovirus exposure and HLA in healthy donors. Healthy bone marrow donors made up the donors. Study results and caveats: Later analysis identified a missense DCLRE1C variant that was linked to TCR beta V- and J-gene trimming. In a later analysis, HLA-C alleles had the fewest associated TCRs, DRB1 alleles the most.

Germline loops: CDR1 SGHRS, CDR2 YFSETQ. CDR3 length: 18 amino acids. V shed 0 bases, J shed 1 base, and the junction held 9 bases outside the gene matches. This TCR was recovered from a man aged 40-49 years in good health and CMV-seronegative. Sample: PBMCs. The chain links TRBV5-1 to TRBJ2-3, with 9 bases aligning to TRBD2. The chain's CDR3 is CASSLGQRGAKGTDTQYF. DNA of the CDR3: TGCGCCAGCAGCTTGGGCCAGCGGGGGGCCAAGGGCACAGATACGCAGTATTTT.